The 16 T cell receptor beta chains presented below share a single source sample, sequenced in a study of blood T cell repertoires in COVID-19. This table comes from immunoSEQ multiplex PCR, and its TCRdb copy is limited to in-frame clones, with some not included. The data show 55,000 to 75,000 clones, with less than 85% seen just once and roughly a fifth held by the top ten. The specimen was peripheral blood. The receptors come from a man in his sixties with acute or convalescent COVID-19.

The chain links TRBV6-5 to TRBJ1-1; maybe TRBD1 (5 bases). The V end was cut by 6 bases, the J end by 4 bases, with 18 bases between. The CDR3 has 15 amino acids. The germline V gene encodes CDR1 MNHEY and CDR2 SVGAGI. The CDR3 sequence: CASRTGDSGGTEAFF. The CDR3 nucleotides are TGTGCCAGCAGGACGGGGGATTCAGGCGGCACTGAAGCTTTCTTT.

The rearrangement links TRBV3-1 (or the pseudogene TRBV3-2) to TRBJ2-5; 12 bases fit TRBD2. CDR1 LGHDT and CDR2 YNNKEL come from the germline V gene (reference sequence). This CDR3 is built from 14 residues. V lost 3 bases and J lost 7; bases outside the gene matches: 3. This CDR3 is CASSQASGGGTQYF. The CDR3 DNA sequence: TGTGCCAGCAGCCAGGCTAGCGGGGGGGGGACCCAGTACTTC.

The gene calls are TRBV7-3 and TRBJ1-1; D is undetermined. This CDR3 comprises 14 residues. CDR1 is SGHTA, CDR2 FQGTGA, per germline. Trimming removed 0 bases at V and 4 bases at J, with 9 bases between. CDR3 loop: CASSLTYTRTEAFF. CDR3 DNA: TGTGCCAGCAGCTTAACGTATACGCGCACTGAAGCTTTCTTT. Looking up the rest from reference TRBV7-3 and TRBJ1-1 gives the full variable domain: GAGVSQTPSNKVTEKGKYVELRCDPISGHTALYWYRQSLGQGPEFLIYFQGTGAADDSGLPNDRFFAVRPEGSVSTLKIQRTERGDSAVYLCASSLTYTRTEAFFGQGTRLTVV.

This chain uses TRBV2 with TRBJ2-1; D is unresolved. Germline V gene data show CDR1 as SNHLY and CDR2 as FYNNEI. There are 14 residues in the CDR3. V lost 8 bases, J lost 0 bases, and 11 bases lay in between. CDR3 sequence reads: CASLPLSSYNEQFF. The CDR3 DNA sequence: TGTGCCAGCCTCCCCTTGAGCTCCTACAATGAGCAGTTCTTC.

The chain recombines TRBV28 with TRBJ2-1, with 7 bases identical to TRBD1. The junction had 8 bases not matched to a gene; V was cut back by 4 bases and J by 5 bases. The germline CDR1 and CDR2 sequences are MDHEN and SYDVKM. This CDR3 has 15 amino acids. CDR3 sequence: CASSSVGTDHNEQFF. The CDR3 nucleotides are TGTGCCAGCAGTTCCGTCGGGACAGACCACAATGAGCAGTTCTTC.

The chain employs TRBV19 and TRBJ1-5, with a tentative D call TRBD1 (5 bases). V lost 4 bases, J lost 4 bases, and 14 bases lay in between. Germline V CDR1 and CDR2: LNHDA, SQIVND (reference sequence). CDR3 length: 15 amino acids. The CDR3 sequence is CASSTARGENQPQHF. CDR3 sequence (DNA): TGTGCCAGTAGTACCGCACGGGGGGAGAATCAGCCCCAGCATTTT.

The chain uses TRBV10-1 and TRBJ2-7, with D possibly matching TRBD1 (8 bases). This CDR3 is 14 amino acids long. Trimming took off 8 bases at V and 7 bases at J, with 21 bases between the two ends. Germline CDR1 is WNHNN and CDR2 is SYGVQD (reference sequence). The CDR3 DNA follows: TGCGCCAGCCGAGGACAGGGCAGGGAGGGGGAGCAGTACGTC. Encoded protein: CASRGQGREGEQYV.

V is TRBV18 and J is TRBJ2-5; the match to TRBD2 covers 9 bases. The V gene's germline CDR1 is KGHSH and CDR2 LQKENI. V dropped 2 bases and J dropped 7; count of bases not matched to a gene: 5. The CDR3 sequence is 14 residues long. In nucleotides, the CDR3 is TGTGCCAGCTCACCATCTAGCGGGACCGGGACCCAGTACTTC. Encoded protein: CASSPSSGTGTQYF.

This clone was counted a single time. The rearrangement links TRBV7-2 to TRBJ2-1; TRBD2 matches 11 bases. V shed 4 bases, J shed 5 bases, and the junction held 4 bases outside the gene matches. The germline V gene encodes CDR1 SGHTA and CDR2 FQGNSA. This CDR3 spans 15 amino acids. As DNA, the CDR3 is TGTGCCAGCAGCTCAGGACTAGCGGGTCACAATGAGCAGTTCTTC. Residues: CASSSGLAGHNEQFF.

CDR3 protein: CASSQGRGGTDTQYF. In nucleotides, the CDR3 is TGCGCCAGCAGCCAAGGACGGGGGGGCACAGATACGCAGTATTTT. V gene TRBV4-1 combines with J gene TRBJ2-3, with 7 bases lining up with TRBD2. Trimming took 1 base from V and 1 from J; bases not matched to a gene: 2. The CDR3 sequence is 15 residues long. CDR1 is MGHRA, CDR2 YSYEKL, per germline.

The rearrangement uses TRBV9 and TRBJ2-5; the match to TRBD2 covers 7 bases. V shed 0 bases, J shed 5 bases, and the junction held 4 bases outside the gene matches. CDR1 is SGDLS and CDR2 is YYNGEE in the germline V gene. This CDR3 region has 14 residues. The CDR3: CASSVDSGGETQYF. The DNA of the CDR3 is TGTGCCAGCAGCGTAGACTCCGGGGGGGAGACCCAGTACTTC.

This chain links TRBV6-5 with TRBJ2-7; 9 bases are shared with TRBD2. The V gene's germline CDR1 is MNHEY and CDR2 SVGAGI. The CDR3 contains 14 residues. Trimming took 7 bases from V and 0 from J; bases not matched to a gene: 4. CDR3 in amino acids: CASTDSGSSYEQYF. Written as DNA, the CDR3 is TGTGCCAGCACGGATAGCGGGAGCTCCTACGAGCAGTACTTC.

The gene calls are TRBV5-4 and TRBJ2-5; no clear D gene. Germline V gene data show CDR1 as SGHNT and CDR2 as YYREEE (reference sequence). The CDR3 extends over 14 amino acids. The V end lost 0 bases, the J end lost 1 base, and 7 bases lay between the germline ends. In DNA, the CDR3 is TGTGCCAGCAGCTTGGGCGGAACCCAAGAGACCCAGTACTTC. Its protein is CASSLGGTQETQYF.

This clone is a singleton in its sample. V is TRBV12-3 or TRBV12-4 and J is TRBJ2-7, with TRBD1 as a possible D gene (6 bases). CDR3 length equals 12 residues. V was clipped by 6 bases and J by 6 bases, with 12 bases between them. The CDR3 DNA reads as TGTGCCAGCAGCTGGACAGCATCCGAGCAGTACTTC. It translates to CASSWTASEQYF.

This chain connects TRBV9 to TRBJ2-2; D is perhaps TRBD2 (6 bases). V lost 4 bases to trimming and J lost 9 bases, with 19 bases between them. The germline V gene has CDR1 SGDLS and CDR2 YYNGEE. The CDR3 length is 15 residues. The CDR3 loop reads CASSPRGSGFRELFF. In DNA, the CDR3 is TGTGCCAGCAGCCCACGGGGGTCGGGGTTCCGGGAGCTGTTTTTT.

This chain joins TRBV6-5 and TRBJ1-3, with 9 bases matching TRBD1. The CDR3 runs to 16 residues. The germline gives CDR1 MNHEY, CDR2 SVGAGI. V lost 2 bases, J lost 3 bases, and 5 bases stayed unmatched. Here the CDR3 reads CASSYQGQGSGNTIYF. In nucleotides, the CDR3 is TGTGCCAGCAGTTACCAAGGACAGGGGAGTGGAAACACCATATATTTT.